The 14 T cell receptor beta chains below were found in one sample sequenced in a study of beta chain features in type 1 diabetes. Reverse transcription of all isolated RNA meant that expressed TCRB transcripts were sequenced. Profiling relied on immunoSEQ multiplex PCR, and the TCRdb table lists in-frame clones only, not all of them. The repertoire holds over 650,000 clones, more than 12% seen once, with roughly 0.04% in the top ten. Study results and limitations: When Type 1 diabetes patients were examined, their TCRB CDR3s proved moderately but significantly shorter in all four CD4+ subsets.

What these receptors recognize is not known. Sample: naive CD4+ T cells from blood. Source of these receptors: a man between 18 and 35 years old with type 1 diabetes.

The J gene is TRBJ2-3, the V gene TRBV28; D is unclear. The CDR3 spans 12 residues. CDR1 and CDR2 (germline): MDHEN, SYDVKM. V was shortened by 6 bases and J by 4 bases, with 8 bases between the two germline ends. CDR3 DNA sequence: TGTGCCAGCAGCTTGACACCAGATACGCAGTATTTT. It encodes CASSLTPDTQYF.

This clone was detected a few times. CDR3 in DNA: TGTGCCAGCAGTGAGCGCGGCCAGGGGAGCGGAGAGCAGTTCTTC. This translates into CASSERGQGSGEQFF. This chain joins TRBV25-1 and TRBJ2-1; D is possibly TRBD1 (6 bases). From germline, CDR1 is MGHDK and CDR2 SYGVNS. This CDR3 has 15 residues. With 3 bases removed from V and 10 bases from J, the gap between germline ends came to 19 bases.

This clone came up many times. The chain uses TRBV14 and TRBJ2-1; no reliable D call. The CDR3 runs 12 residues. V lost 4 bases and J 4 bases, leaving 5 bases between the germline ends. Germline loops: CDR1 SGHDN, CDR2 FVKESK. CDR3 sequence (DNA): TGTGCCAGCAGCCCAATATACAATGAGCAGTTCTTC. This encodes CASSPIYNEQFF.

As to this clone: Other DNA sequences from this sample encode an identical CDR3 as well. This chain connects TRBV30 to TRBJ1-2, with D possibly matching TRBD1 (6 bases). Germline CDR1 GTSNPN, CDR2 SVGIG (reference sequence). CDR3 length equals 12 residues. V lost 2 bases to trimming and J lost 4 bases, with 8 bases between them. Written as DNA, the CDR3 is TGTGCCTGGAGTCAAGGGGGCTATGGCTACACCTTC. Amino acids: CAWSQGGYGYTF. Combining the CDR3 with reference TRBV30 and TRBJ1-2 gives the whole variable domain SQTIHQWPATLVQPVGSPLSLECTVEGTSNPNLYWYRQAAGRGLQLLFYSVGIGQISSEVPQNLSASRPQDRQFILSSKKLLLSDSGFYLCAWSQGGYGYTFGSGTRLTVV.

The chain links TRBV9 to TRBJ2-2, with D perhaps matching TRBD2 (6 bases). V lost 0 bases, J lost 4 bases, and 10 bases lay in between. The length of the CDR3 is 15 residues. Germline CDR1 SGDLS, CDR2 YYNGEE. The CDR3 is CASSVAGVATGELFF. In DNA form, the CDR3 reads TGTGCCAGCAGCGTAGCGGGGGTGGCCACCGGGGAGCTGTTTTTT.

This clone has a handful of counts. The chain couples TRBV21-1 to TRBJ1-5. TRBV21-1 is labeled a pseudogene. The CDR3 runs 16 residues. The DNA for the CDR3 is TGTGCCAGCAGCAAACCCGTCGGTGGGAGCAATCAGCCCCAGCATTTT. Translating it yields CASSKPVGGSNQPQHF.

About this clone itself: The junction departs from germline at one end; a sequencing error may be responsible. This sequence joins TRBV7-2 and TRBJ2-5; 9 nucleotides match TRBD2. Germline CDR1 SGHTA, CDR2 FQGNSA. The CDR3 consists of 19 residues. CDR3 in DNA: TGTGCCAGCAGCTTAGTTCTTAGCGGGGGCCCGCGGGGTCGTGGAAATTCGGACTTC. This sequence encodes CASSLVLSGGPRGRGNSDF.

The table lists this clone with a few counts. CDR3 sequence reads: CASSPGDVVYGYTF. Written as DNA, the CDR3 is TGTGCCAGCAGCCCCGGAGACGTCGTCTATGGCTACACCTTC. V gene TRBV28 combines with J gene TRBJ1-2; D remains unclear. V lost 6 bases and J 4 bases, leaving 15 bases between the germline ends. From germline, CDR1 is MDHEN and CDR2 SYDVKM. CDR3 length equals 14 residues.

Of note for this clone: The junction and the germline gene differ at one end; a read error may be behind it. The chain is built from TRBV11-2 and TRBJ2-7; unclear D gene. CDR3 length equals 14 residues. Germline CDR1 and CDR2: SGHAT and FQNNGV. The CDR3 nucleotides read TGTGCCAGTAGGCAGGCAGCCTCCTCCAACGAGCAGTACTTC. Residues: CASRQAASSNEQYF.

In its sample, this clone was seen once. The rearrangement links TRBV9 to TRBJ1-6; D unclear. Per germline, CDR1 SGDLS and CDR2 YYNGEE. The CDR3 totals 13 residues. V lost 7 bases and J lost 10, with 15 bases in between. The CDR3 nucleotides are TGTGCCAGCGGAGAGCAGGAGGGATCACCCCTCCACTTT. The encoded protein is CASGEQEGSPLHF.

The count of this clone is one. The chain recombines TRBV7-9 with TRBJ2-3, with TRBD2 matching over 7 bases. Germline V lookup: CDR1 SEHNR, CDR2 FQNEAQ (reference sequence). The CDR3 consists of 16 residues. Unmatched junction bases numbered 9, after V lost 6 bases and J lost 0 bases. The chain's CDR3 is CASRKPSGGSTDTQYF. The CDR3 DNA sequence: TGTGCCAGCAGAAAACCTAGCGGTGGAAGCACAGATACGCAGTATTTT.

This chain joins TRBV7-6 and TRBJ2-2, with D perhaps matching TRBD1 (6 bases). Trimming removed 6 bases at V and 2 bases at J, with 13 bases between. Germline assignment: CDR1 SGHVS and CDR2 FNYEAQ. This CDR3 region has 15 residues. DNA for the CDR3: TGTGCCAGCAGGTCGGGGACACTTAACACCGGGGAGCTGTTTTTT. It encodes CASRSGTLNTGELFF.

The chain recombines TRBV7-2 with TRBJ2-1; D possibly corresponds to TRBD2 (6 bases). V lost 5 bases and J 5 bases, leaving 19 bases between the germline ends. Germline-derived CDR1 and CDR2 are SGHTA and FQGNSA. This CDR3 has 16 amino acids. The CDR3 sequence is CASSDILTAGNNEQFF. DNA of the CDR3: TGTGCCAGCAGCGATATTTTAACGGCGGGAAACAATGAGCAGTTCTTC.

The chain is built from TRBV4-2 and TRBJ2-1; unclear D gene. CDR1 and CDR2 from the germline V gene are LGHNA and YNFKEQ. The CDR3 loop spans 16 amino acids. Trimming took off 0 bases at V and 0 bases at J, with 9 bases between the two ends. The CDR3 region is CASSQDNWSSYNEQFF. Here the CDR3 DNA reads TGTGCCAGCAGCCAAGATAACTGGAGCTCCTACAATGAGCAGTTCTTC.